A single sample is the source of the 3 T cell receptor beta chains below, sequenced in a study of T cells in Graves' hyperthyroidism and ophthalmopathy. The TCR beta CDR3 regions underwent amplification using RNA transcripts as the source. The TCR CDR3 first-round RT-PCR relied on the HTBI primer set. TCRdb re-called the multiplex PCR reads with MiXCR, one entry per CDR3 protein. The sample holds more than 500,000 distinct CDR3 sequences, approximately 44% seen once. Sample: peripheral blood or thyroid tissue (not recorded which). All receptors come from an adult woman with Graves' disease, either hyperthyroidism or ophthalmopathy (not recorded which).

The chain employs TRBV6-6 and TRBJ1-2, with D uncertain. The CDR3 totals 16 residues. V dropped 0 bases and J dropped 2 bases, with 13 bases sitting between them. Germline CDR1 is MNHNY and CDR2 is SVGAGI (reference sequence). The CDR3 loop reads CASSYSSAGSNYGYTF. In DNA form, the CDR3 reads TGTGCCAGCAGTTACTCATCCGCGGGGAGCAACTATGGCTACACCTTC.

This clonotype was detected ten times or more. Written as DNA, the CDR3 is TGTGCCAGCAGCTCCAGAGCGGGAGAGATGAACTACGAGCAGTACTTC. The encoded protein is CASSSRAGEMNYEQYF. The chain uses TRBV9 and TRBJ2-7; 8 bases align to TRBD2. The V and J ends lost 4 bases and 3 bases, in that order; junction bases with no gene match: 12. CDR3 size: 16 residues. Looked up from germline, CDR1 is SGDLS and CDR2 is YYNGEE.

This clonotype was seen repeatedly, ten times or more. The gene calls are TRBV7-2 and TRBJ1-1, with TRBD1 identical over 9 bases. With 5 bases clipped from V and 8 bases from J, the junction kept 3 bases outside the gene matches. There are 12 residues in the CDR3. CDR1 is SGHTA, CDR2 FQGNSA, per germline. The CDR3, as DNA: TGTGCCAGCAGCCGGGGACAGGGCGAAGCTTTCTTT. Translation gives CASSRGQGEAFF.